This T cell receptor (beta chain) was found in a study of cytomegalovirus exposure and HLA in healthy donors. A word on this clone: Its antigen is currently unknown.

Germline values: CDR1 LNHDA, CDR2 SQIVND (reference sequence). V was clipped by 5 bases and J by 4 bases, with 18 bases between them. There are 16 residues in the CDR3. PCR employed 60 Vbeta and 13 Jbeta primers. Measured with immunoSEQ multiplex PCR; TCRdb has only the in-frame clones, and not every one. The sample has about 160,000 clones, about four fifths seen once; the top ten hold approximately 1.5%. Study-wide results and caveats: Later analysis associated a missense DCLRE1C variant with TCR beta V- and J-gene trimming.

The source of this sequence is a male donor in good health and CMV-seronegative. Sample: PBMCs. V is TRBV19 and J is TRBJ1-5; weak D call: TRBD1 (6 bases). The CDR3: CASSSRDKRANQPQHF. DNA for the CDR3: TGTGCCAGTAGTTCCAGGGACAAACGGGCGAATCAGCCCCAGCATTTT.